This TCR beta chain stems from a study of Graves' ophthalmopathy and Graves' hyperthyroidism. In the study overall: The authors defined stable hyperthyroidism as no ophthalmopathy within 18 months of follow-up.

This clonotype has just one count. Antigen unknown. Since a much larger clone is just one base distant, this may be a read error. Reliance was placed on clinical symptoms, serum thyroxine, TRAb, thyroid ultrasound and orbital computed tomography for diagnosis. Amplification of TCR beta CDR3 regions used RNA transcripts. A first-round RT-PCR used HTBI primers, followed by a second-round multiplex PCR. Using its own MiXCR run on the multiplex PCR reads, TCRdb lists one record per CDR3 protein. The data contain over a million distinct CDR3 sequences, approximately 35% of them singletons. Points from the study as a whole: Most thyroid clonotypes with frequency above 0.001 were detected in blood too. A model built from 13 signatures distinguished ophthalmopathy from stable hyperthyroidism with about 86% sensitivity and 70% to 84% specificity.

The source material was peripheral blood or thyroid tissue (not recorded which). The sequence derives from an adult man with Graves' hyperthyroidism.

CDR3 coding DNA: TGTGCCAGCAGCATAGGATTAGCTTGGGAGACCCGGTACTTC. It translates to CASSIGLAWETRYF. The gene calls are TRBV12-3 or TRBV12-4 and TRBJ2-5; tentative D call: TRBD2 (5 bases). The CDR3 totals 14 residues.